The text below deals with one T cell receptor beta chain. As yet, its antigen is unknown. This entry is derived from a study of shared clonotypes between healthy human individuals. The authors distributed each subset's genomic DNA evenly over several immunoSEQ plates. As processed by the authors: ImmunoSEQ only sent back junction sequences with no quality scores, so filtering was done differently. The method was immunoSEQ multiplex PCR; TCRdb's version includes in-frame clones alone and lacks a portion of them. That table supplies the V and J calls and clone size; D and trimming were determined from the DNA. The sample holds 2,500,000 or so clones, under 95% seen once. The V gene lost 0 bases and the J gene lost 3 bases, with 13 bases spanning the gap. CDR3 length: 16 amino acids. Germline V gene lookup returns CDR1 SGHDT and CDR2 YYEEEE. Study-wide findings and caveats: Four donors held about 5% of naive CD4 clonotypes in common. Investigators expected sequencing depth to affect clonotype sharing among donors.

J is TRBJ2-1 and V is TRBV5-6; D gene ambiguous. The source material was naive CD4+ T cells from PBMCs. Subset given: CD45RA+ positively selected. This TCR was recovered from a man in his late teens or twenties in good health. Some clones in this sample may be carry-over from other donors' samples. Here the CDR3 DNA reads TGTGCCAGCAGCTTGGCCGCTAGGTCCATCTACAATGAGCAGTTCTTC. Protein: CASSLAARSIYNEQFF. The entire variable domain, with the rest obtained from reference TRBV5-6 and TRBJ2-1, is as follows: DAGVTQSPTHLIKTRGQQVTLRCSPKSGHDTVSWYQQALGQGPQFIFQYYEEEERQRGNFPDRFSGHQFPNYSSELNVNALLLGDSALYLCASSLAARSIYNEQFFGPGTRLTVL.